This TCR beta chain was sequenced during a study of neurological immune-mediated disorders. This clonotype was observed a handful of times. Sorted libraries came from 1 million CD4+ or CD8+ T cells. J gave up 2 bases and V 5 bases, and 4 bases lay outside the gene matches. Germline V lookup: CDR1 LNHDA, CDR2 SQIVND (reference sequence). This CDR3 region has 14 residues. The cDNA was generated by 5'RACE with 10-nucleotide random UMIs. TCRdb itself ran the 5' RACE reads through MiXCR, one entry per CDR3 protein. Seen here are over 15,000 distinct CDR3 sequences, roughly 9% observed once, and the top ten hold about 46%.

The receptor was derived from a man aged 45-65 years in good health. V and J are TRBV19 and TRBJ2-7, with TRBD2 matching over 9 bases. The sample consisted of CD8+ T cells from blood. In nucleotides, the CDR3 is TGTGCCAGTAGTGTCGCTAGCGGGACCTACGAGCAGTACTTC. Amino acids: CASSVASGTYEQYF.